The 19 T cell receptor beta chains reported below all come from one sample, sequenced in a study of cytomegalovirus exposure and HLA in healthy donors. Both 60 Vbeta primers and 13 Jbeta primers went into the PCR. Assay: immunoSEQ multiplex PCR; the TCRdb copy retains only in-frame clones and omits some. The table shows fewer than 150,000 clones, with around 81% occurring only once. Sequenced: PBMCs. All receptors derive from a man aged 40-49 years in good health and CMV-seropositive.

This chain connects TRBV5-4 to TRBJ2-5, with 9 bases fitting TRBD1. This CDR3 has 17 amino acids. After removal of 3 bases from V and 5 bases from J, the junction contained 14 bases not matched to a gene. Germline CDR1 and CDR2: SGHNT and YYREEE (reference sequence). CDR3 DNA: TGTGCCAGCAGCTCGCTTGGGGGGGACAGGGCAGGGGAGACCCAGTACTTC. Translation: CASSSLGGDRAGETQYF.

This sequence joins TRBV5-6 and TRBJ2-1, with 9 bases matching TRBD2. The V gene end was trimmed by 1 base and the J gene end by 9 bases; junction bases not matched to a gene: 11. Germline CDR1 reads SGHDT; CDR2 reads YYEEEE. The CDR3 covers 16 residues. CDR3 coding DNA: TGTGCCAGCAGCTTGATCGGGGTAGCGGGAGCGGCTGAGCAGTTCTTC. This sequence encodes CASSLIGVAGAAEQFF.

The chain couples TRBV7-2 to TRBJ1-2, with a weak D call TRBD1 (5 bases). Germline CDR1 is SGHTA and CDR2 is FQGNSA. Between the trimmed V and J ends, which lost 5 bases and 0 bases, there was a span of 16 bases. This CDR3 is built from 16 residues. CDR3 sequence reads: CASSRDRFRSNYGYTF. The DNA for the CDR3 is TGTGCCAGCAGCCGCGACAGATTTCGTTCTAACTATGGCTACACCTTC. The full variable domain, with the rest looked up from reference TRBV7-2 and TRBJ1-2, is GAGVSQSPSNKVTEKGKDVELRCDPISGHTALYWYRQSLGQGLEFLIYFQGNSAPDKSGLPSDRFSAERTGGSVSTLTIQRTQQEDSAVYLCASSRDRFRSNYGYTFGSGTRLTVV.

The chain combines TRBV27 with TRBJ1-1; the D is unclear. Trimming took off 3 bases at V and 1 base at J, with 9 bases between the two ends. The CDR3 extends over 14 amino acids. Looked up from germline, CDR1 is MNHEY and CDR2 is SMNVEV (reference sequence). The chain's CDR3 is CASSFGGGNTEAFF. The CDR3 nucleotides read TGTGCCAGCAGTTTCGGAGGAGGGAACACTGAAGCTTTCTTT.

The sample holds one count of this clone. The CDR3 DNA reads TGTGCCAGCTCACCATCCAGGCAATCCTACGAGCAGTACTTC. This gives the protein CASSPSRQSYEQYF. This chain uses TRBV18 with TRBJ2-7; D call uncertain. Per germline, CDR1 KGHSH and CDR2 LQKENI. V was cut by 2 bases and J by 1 base, with 9 bases left in between. The CDR3 runs 14 residues.

There are a few counts of this clone. This chain connects TRBV5-4 to TRBJ1-1; a possible D gene is TRBD1 (6 bases). Trimming left V 3 bases short and J 8 bases short, with 11 bases between. The CDR3 loop spans 12 amino acids. The V gene's germline CDR1 is SGHNT and CDR2 YYREEE (reference sequence). DNA of the CDR3: TGTGCCAGCAGCTCACAGGGATTGGAAGCTTTCTTT. It specifies CASSSQGLEAFF.

The chain couples TRBV19 to TRBJ1-5; D not certain. The CDR3 spans 14 residues. V was clipped by 5 bases and J by 5 bases, with 13 bases between them. In germline, CDR1 is LNHDA, CDR2 SQIVND (reference sequence). This CDR3 reads CASSPPEGDQPQHF. For the CDR3, the DNA is TGTGCCAGTAGTCCCCCAGAGGGTGATCAGCCCCAGCATTTT.

This clone showed up just once. V is TRBV7-9 and J is TRBJ2-5, with 7 positions matching TRBD2. The CDR3 is 15 amino acids. J gave up 0 bases and V 4 bases, and 5 bases lay outside the gene matches. The V gene's germline CDR1 is SEHNR and CDR2 FQNEAQ (reference sequence). CDR3: CASSSRGEYQETQYF. The CDR3 DNA sequence: TGTGCCAGCAGCTCTCGGGGGGAGTACCAAGAGACCCAGTACTTC.

V is TRBV5-1 and J is TRBJ2-1, with TRBD2 matching 10 bases. Germline-derived CDR1 and CDR2 are SGHRS and YFSETQ. The CDR3 runs 17 residues. With 0 bases clipped from V and 4 bases from J, the junction kept 7 bases outside the gene matches. The CDR3: CASSLDSSGSLYNEQFF. The DNA for the CDR3 is TGCGCCAGCAGCTTGGATTCTAGCGGGAGTCTATACAATGAGCAGTTCTTC.

The CDR3 protein is CASSIKRLKIGSTNEKLFF. The DNA for the CDR3 is TGTGCCAGCAGCATAAAAAGACTGAAGATTGGATCAACTAATGAAAAACTGTTTTTT. This rearrangement joins TRBV7-8 to TRBJ1-4; D is undetermined. The CDR3 runs to 19 residues. Germline loops: CDR1 SGHVS, CDR2 FQNEAQ. The V and J ends lost 5 bases and 0 bases respectively, with 22 bases between them.

The chain joins TRBV7-2 to TRBJ2-5; D gene uncertain. The J call may be incorrect, as the DNA end agrees better with TRBJ2-7. This CDR3 region has 12 residues. Looked up from germline, CDR1 is SGHTA and CDR2 is FQGNSA. For the CDR3, the DNA is TGTGCCAGCAGCTCTATTTCCTACGAGCAGTACTTC. Protein: CASSSISYEQYF.

The chain has TRBV9 and TRBJ2-1; 8 bases align to TRBD2. The CDR3 runs to 17 residues. V lost 6 bases, J lost 0 bases, and 11 bases stayed unmatched. Germline lookup yields CDR1 SGDLS and CDR2 YYNGEE. The DNA for the CDR3 is TGTGCCAGCACCCGGTCCGCGGGAGGACCCTCCTACAATGAGCAGTTCTTC. This translates into CASTRSAGGPSYNEQFF.

V and J are TRBV9 and TRBJ2-3, with D maybe TRBD2 (6 bases). Between the trimmed V and J ends, which lost 3 bases and 2 bases, there was a span of 16 bases. The V gene's germline CDR1 is SGDLS and CDR2 YYNGEE. The CDR3 has 16 amino acids. CDR3 DNA: TGTGCCAGCAGCGAGACCCCCGGGAGTTACACAGATACGCAGTATTTT. Translation gives CASSETPGSYTDTQYF.

The chain has TRBV19 and TRBJ1-5; D gene unclear. The length of the CDR3 is 15 residues. Trimming removed 3 bases at V and 0 bases at J, with 9 bases between. Germline V gene lookup returns CDR1 LNHDA and CDR2 SQIVND (reference sequence). CDR3 sequence (DNA): TGTGCCAGTAGTATTTCGGGAATTAGCAATCAGCCCCAGCATTTT. Its protein product is CASSISGISNQPQHF.

The chain employs TRBV11-2 and TRBJ2-5; TRBD2 matches 15 bases. The V segment lost 2 bases and the J segment 4 bases; nucleotides outside the gene matches: 5. The germline gives CDR1 SGHAT, CDR2 FQNNGV. The CDR3 covers 17 residues. In nucleotides, the CDR3 is TGTGCCAGCAGCTTATTCCCGGGACTAGCGGGAGGAGAGACCCAGTACTTC. Encoded protein: CASSLFPGLAGGETQYF.

The chain is built from TRBV6-6 and TRBJ1-2; 7 bases agree with TRBD1. Germline-derived CDR1 and CDR2 are MNHNY and SVGAGI (reference sequence). V shed 5 bases and J 2 bases; nucleotides not matched to a gene: 8. There are 15 residues in the CDR3. The CDR3 nucleotides read TGTGCCAGCAGTACCCTCCGGACAGGAAACTATGGCTACACCTTC. It encodes CASSTLRTGNYGYTF.

This sequence joins TRBV18 and TRBJ2-1; 9 positions match TRBD2. Germline V gene sequence: CDR1 KGHSH, CDR2 LQKENI. This CDR3 has 15 residues. After removal of 3 bases from V and 8 bases from J, the junction contained 8 bases not matched to a gene. CDR3 in DNA: TGTGCCAGCTCACCTCTGGCTAGCGGGATTGATGAGCAGTTCTTC. This gives the protein CASSPLASGIDEQFF.

V is TRBV5-1 and J is TRBJ2-3, with 8 bases fitting TRBD1. V shed 2 bases, J shed 1 base, and the junction held 12 bases outside the gene matches. Per the germline V gene, CDR1 is SGHRS and CDR2 is YFSETQ. The CDR3 totals 18 residues. Written as DNA, the CDR3 is TGCGCCAGCAGCTTTTTTAAGGACAGGGTTAGGGGCACAGATACGCAGTATTTT. Protein product: CASSFFKDRVRGTDTQYF.

The chain has TRBV27 and TRBJ1-2; a possible D gene is TRBD1 (5 bases). The germline V and J ends were trimmed by 6 bases and 4 bases, with 15 bases remaining between them. The CDR3 is made up of 14 amino acids. The germline V gene encodes CDR1 MNHEY and CDR2 SMNVEV (reference sequence). The CDR3: CASRRDRGSYGYTF. CDR3 DNA: TGTGCCAGCAGACGGGACCGCGGGAGCTATGGCTACACCTTC.